This TCR beta chain was identified in a study of blood T cells in healthy people across ages. The germline V gene encodes CDR1 DFQATT and CDR2 SNEGSKA (reference sequence). The length of the CDR3 is 16 residues. Together with a sample-barcoded 5' primer, a J-beta primer mix was included in a second PCR lasting roughly 6 to 12 cycles. Each cDNA molecule was tagged by a template-switch adaptor with 12 random nucleotides. Each CDR3 protein is one row after TCRdb ran MiXCR on the 5' RACE reads. The sample consists of roughly 800,000 distinct CDR3 sequences, approximately 35% of them appearing once. As regards this clonotype: Its antigen is unidentified. A much larger clone differs from this one at a single base, so this may be a read error.

Study findings and constraints: One million T cells yielded diversity estimates that were considered underestimates.

Sample: blood. V is TRBV20-1 and J is TRBJ2-1; TRBD2 matches at 10 bases. This sequence was found in a man between 18 and 29 years old in good health. The CDR3 DNA is TGCGGTGCAACCGGACTAGCGGTGAGCTCCTACAATGAGCAGTTCTTC. Translating gives CGATGLAVSSYNEQFF.